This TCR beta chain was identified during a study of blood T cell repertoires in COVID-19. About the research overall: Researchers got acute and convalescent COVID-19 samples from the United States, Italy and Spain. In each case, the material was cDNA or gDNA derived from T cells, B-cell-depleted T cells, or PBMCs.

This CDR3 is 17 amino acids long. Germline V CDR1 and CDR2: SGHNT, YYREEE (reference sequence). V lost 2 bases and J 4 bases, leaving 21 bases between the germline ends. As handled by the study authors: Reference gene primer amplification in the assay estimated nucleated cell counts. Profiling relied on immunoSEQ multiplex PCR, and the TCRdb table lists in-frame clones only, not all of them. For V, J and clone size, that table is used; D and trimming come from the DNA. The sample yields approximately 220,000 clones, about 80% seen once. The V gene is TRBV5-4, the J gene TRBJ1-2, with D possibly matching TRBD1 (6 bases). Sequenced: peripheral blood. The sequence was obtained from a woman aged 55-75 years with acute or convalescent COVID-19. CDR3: CASSLGGGGDRGYGYTF. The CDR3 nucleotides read TGTGCCAGCAGCTTAGGGGGTGGTGGCGATCGTGGCTATGGCTACACCTTC.